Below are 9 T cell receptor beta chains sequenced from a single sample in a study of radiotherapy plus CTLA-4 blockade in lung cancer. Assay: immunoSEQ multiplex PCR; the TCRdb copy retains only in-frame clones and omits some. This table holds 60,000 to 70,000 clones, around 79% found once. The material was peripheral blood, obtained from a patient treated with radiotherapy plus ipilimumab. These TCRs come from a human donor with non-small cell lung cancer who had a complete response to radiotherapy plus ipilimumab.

The CDR3 sequence: CASSYPPTGLNTEAFF. The CDR3 nucleotides read TGTGCCAGCAGTTACCCCCCGACAGGGCTTAACACTGAAGCTTTCTTT. The chain recombines TRBV6-6 with TRBJ1-1, with 7 positions matching TRBD1. The V gene end was trimmed by 2 bases and the J gene end by 2 bases; junction bases not matched to a gene: 8. The CDR3 is made up of 16 amino acids. The germline gives CDR1 MNHNY, CDR2 SVGAGI (reference sequence).

The CDR3 DNA sequence: TGTGCCAGCAGCCTACTGCCGGTTCAAAATCAGCCCCAGCATTTT. As protein: CASSLLPVQNQPQHF. The chain recombines TRBV6-5 with TRBJ1-5; D remains ambiguous. This CDR3 comprises 15 residues. CDR1 is MNHEY and CDR2 is SVGAGI in the germline V gene. The ends were cut back, 6 bases at V and 4 bases at J, with 16 bases in the middle.

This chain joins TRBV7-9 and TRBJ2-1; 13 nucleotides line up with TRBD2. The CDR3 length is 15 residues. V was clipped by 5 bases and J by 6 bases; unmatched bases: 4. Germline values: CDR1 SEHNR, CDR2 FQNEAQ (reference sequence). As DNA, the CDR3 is TGTGCCAGCAGCCTAACTAGCGGGAGGGCCAATGAGCAGTTCTTC. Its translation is CASSLTSGRANEQFF.

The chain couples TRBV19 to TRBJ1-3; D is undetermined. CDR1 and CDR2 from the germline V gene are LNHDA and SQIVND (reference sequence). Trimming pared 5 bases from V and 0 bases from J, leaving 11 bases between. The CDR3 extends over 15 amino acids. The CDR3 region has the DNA TGTGCCAGTAGTTTCCGTAGGCACTCTGGAAACACCATATATTTT. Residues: CASSFRRHSGNTIYF.

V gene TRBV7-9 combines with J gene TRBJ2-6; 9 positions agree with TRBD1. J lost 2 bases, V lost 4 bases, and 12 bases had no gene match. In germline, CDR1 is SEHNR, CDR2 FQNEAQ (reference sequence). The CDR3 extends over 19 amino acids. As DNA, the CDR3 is TGTGCCAGCAGCTCCCTCGGACAGGGGATAGGAACTGGGGCCAACGTCCTGACTTTC. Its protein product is CASSSLGQGIGTGANVLTF.

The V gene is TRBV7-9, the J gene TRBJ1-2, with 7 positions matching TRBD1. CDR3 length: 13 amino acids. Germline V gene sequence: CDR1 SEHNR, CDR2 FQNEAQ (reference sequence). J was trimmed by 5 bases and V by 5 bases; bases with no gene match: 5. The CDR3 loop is CASSDATGYGYTF. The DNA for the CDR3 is TGTGCCAGCAGCGACGCGACAGGGTATGGCTACACCTTC.

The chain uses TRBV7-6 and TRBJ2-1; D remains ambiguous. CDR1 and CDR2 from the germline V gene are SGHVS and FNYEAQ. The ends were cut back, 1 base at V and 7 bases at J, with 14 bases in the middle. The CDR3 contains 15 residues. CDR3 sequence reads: CASSLVVGSDNEQFF. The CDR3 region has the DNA TGTGCCAGCAGCTTAGTAGTGGGGTCGGATAATGAGCAGTTCTTC.

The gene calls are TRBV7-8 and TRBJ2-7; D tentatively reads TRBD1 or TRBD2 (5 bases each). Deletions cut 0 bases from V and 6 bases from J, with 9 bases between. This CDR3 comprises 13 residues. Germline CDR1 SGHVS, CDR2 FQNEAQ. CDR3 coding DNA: TGTGCCAGCAGCTTAGCGTCGGGGCCCGAGCAGTACGTC. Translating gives CASSLASGPEQYV.

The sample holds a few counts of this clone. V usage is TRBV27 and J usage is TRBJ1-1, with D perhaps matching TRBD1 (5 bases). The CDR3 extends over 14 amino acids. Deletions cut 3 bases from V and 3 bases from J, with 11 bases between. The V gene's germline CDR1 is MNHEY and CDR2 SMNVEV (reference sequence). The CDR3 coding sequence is TGTGCCAGCAGTTTTCCGGGAGGGGACACTGAAGCTTTCTTT. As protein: CASSFPGGDTEAFF.